These 15 T cell receptor beta chains originate from one sample sequenced in a study of glioma-infiltrating T cells. Amplification of TCR alpha and beta CDR3 regions from RNA used iRepertoire nested multiplex PCR. From the multiplex PCR reads, TCRdb called clonotypes with MiXCR, one entry per CDR3 protein. The sample records 400,000 or so distinct CDR3 sequences, around 38% being singletons. Sequenced sample: glioma tissue, nonneoplastic brain tissue, or PBMCs (not recorded which). The receptor source for this set is a human donor with low-grade glioma or glioblastoma, undergoing nonglioma brain surgery, or in good health (not recorded which).

This clonotype was seen many times. This chain links TRBV15 with TRBJ2-1; perhaps D is TRBD1 or TRBD2 (5 bases each). V shed 9 bases and J shed 10 bases, with 16 bases lying between them. This CDR3 spans 12 amino acids. CDR1 is LNHNV, CDR2 YYDKDF, per germline (reference sequence). CDR3 bases: TGTGCCACTGGGCAGGGAGCGGTGGAGCAGTTCTTC. Protein sequence: CATGQGAVEQFF. Full variable domain (outside the CDR3, taken from reference TRBV15 and TRBJ2-1): DAMVIQNPRYQVTQFGKPVTLSCSQTLNHNVMYWYQQKSSQAPKLLFHYYDKDFNNEADTPDNFQSRRPNTSFCFLDIRSPGLGDTAMYLCATGQGAVEQFFGPGTRLTVL.

Only a few counts were recorded for this clonotype. V usage is TRBV7-9 and J usage is TRBJ2-3; the match to TRBD2 covers 9 bases. The V gene's germline CDR1 is SEHNR and CDR2 FQNEAQ (reference sequence). CDR3 length equals 16 residues. The V and J ends lost 2 bases and 4 bases, in that order; junction bases with no gene match: 7. The chain's CDR3 is CASSLYGGRAPDTQYF. CDR3 sequence (DNA): TGTGCCAGCAGCTTATATGGCGGGAGGGCCCCAGATACGCAGTATTTT.

This clonotype was seen more than once but under ten times. The CDR3: CASSISASGSTDTQYF. DNA of the CDR3: TGTGCCAGTAGTATTTCGGCTAGCGGTTCTACAGATACGCAGTATTTT. The chain recombines TRBV19 with TRBJ2-3; 7 positions match TRBD2. CDR3 length: 16 residues. The J segment lost 3 bases and the V segment lost 3 bases, leaving 9 bases of the junction unmatched. The germline V gene encodes CDR1 LNHDA and CDR2 SQIVND (reference sequence).

As to this clonotype: This may come from a read error, since a much larger clone is one base off. The chain couples TRBV3-1 to TRBJ1-5, with a tentative D call TRBD1 (6 bases). This CDR3 contains 14 residues. CDR1 and CDR2 (germline): LGHDT, YNNKEL (reference sequence). CDR3 coding DNA: TGTGCCAGCAGGCAAACAGGGCGCAATCAGCCCCGGCATTTT. Translation: CASRQTGRNQPRHF.

With regard to this clonotype: This may be a read error: a much more frequent sequence differs by one nucleotide. The genes are TRBV28 and TRBJ2-1; no firm D call. V was clipped by 9 bases and J by 6 bases, with 3 bases between them. The length of the CDR3 is 9 residues. Germline-derived CDR1 and CDR2 are MDHEN and SYDVKM. As DNA, the CDR3 is TGTGCCAGTCGCAATGAGCAGTTCTTC. Translation: CASRNEQFF.

This clonotype was seen more than once but under ten times. The genes are TRBV7-8 and TRBJ2-1, with 11 nucleotides matching TRBD2. The CDR3 runs to 16 residues. V was pared by 3 bases and J by 8 bases, with 9 bases of the junction left unmatched. Looked up from germline, CDR1 is SGHVS and CDR2 is FQNEAQ. CDR3 amino acids: CASSFIAGGSEYEQFF. The CDR3 DNA reads TGTGCCAGCAGCTTCATAGCGGGAGGGTCGGAGTATGAGCAGTTCTTC.

Comments on this clonotype: This clone may be a read error of a much larger clone one base away. No conserved phenylalanine or tryptophan ends this CDR3, so it is likely a read error. The J gene is TRBJ2-7, the V gene TRBV6-6; maybe TRBD1 (5 bases). The CDR3 loop spans 13 amino acids. V was cut by 0 bases and J by 6 bases, with 9 bases left in between. Germline CDR1 MNHNY, CDR2 SVGAGI (reference sequence). In DNA form, the CDR3 reads TGTGCCAGCAGTTACTCAGGGGCAGGCGAGCAGTACCTC. Its translation: CASSYSGAGEQYL.

In this sample, this clonotype turned up many times. The chain uses TRBV6-1 and TRBJ2-1; no reliable D call. This CDR3 contains 15 residues. Trimming took off 1 base at V and 0 bases at J, with 7 bases between the two ends. Germline V gene sequence: CDR1 MNHNS, CDR2 SASEGT. The CDR3 sequence: CASSEDQYSYNEQFF. DNA for the CDR3: TGTGCCAGCAGTGAAGATCAGTACTCCTACAATGAGCAGTTCTTC.

The chain employs TRBV29-1 and TRBJ2-3; the D is unclear. The ends were cut back, 4 bases at V and 3 bases at J, with 8 bases in the middle. The CDR3 contains 12 residues. Per the germline V gene, CDR1 is SQVTM and CDR2 is ANQGSEA. The CDR3 loop reads CSVGGLTDTQYF. DNA of the CDR3: TGCAGCGTTGGCGGCTTAACAGATACGCAGTATTTT.

This clonotype was found many times. The chain is built from TRBV20-1 and TRBJ2-7, with D tentatively TRBD2 (5 bases). The germline V and J ends were trimmed by 2 bases and 6 bases, with 8 bases remaining between them. The germline V gene encodes CDR1 DFQATT and CDR2 SNEGSKA (reference sequence). This CDR3 contains 11 residues. The CDR3 bases are TGCAGTGCTAGATTTGCGGGCGAGCAGTACTTC. As protein: CSARFAGEQYF.

With respect to this clonotype: This may come from a read error, since a much larger clone is one base off. V and J are TRBV28 and TRBJ2-7; D unclear. The germline CDR1 and CDR2 sequences are MDHEN and SYDVKM. V lost 11 bases and J lost 2, with 16 bases in between. The CDR3 loop spans 13 amino acids. CDR3 residues: CARGRRTTYEQYF. The CDR3 DNA sequence: TGTGCCCGCGGTCGGCGAACTACCTACGAGCAGTACTTC. Drawing the rest from reference TRBV28 and TRBJ2-7, the complete variable domain is DVKVTQSSRYLVKRTGEKVFLECVQDMDHENMFWYRQDPGLGLRLIYFSYDVKMKEKGDIPEGYSVSREKKERFSLILESASTNQTSMYLCARGRRTTYEQYFGPGTRLTVT.

The gene calls are TRBV29-1 and TRBJ2-5; D uncertain. Per the germline V gene, CDR1 is SQVTM and CDR2 is ANQGSEA. V shed 7 bases and J shed 7 bases, with 10 bases lying between them. The CDR3 loop spans 10 amino acids. The DNA for the CDR3 is TGCAGCGGCACGTATGGGACCCAGTACTTC. Its translation: CSGTYGTQYF.

This clonotype was seen repeatedly, ten times or more. The chain has TRBV6-2 or TRBV6-3 and TRBJ2-1; TRBD2 matches 9 bases. With 0 bases clipped from V and 0 bases from J, the junction kept 0 bases outside the gene matches. In germline, CDR1 is MNHEY, CDR2 SVGEGT. This CDR3 comprises 16 residues. CDR3 protein: CASSYSTSGSYNEQFF. The CDR3 nucleotides are TGTGCCAGCAGTTACTCGACTAGCGGCTCCTACAATGAGCAGTTCTTC.

The chain carries TRBV18 and TRBJ1-2; 8 nucleotides match TRBD1. The trim removed 5 bases at V and 6 bases at J, leaving 5 bases unmatched. The germline V gene encodes CDR1 KGHSH and CDR2 LQKENI. The CDR3 is made up of 13 amino acids. CDR3 in amino acids: CASSSDRVDGYTF. CDR3 DNA: TGTGCCAGCTCATCGGACAGGGTGGATGGCTACACCTTC.

Turning to this clonotype: A much larger clonotype is one base distant, so this may be a read error. The chain has TRBV20-1 and TRBJ1-5; 7 nucleotides agree with TRBD1. There are 12 residues in the CDR3. Germline V gene lookup returns CDR1 DFQATT and CDR2 SNEGSKA (reference sequence). V trimming: 8 bases; J trimming: 9 bases; junction bases outside the gene matches: 10. CDR3 DNA: TGCAGTTTTCGGACAGGTATGGGGCCCCAGCATTTT. This translates into CSFRTGMGPQHF.